Below are 24 T cell receptor beta chains sequenced from a single sample in a study of CD8+CD57+ T cells in acquired aplastic anemia. Whoever was chosen for sequencing had shown CD8+CD57+ cell expansion by flow cytometry. Profiles of TCR beta VDJ and CDR3 were generated from a genomic DNA template. In TCRdb, the reads were re-called with MiXCR into one record per CDR3 protein. Altogether roughly 190,000 distinct CDR3 sequences are present, 48% being singletons, with the ten largest covering around a tenth. Source material: sorted CD4+, CD8+, or CD8+CD57+ T cells (not recorded which) from PBMCs. The receptor set was obtained from a human donor with aplastic anemia.

The J gene is TRBJ1-5, the V gene TRBV4-1, with D tentatively TRBD1 (5 bases). This CDR3 has 14 residues. With 4 bases removed from V and 9 bases from J, the gap between germline ends came to 16 bases. The V gene's germline CDR1 is MGHRA and CDR2 YSYEKL. The CDR3: CASSPRDLIMPQHF. Here the CDR3 DNA reads TGCGCCAGCAGCCCAAGGGACCTCATCATGCCCCAGCATTTT.

The chain combines TRBV10-3 with TRBJ2-1; 7 bases agree with TRBD2. The CDR3 is 14 amino acids. Trimming at V came to 3 bases and at J to 2 bases, leaving 1 base not matched to a gene. Per the germline V gene, CDR1 is ENHRY and CDR2 is SYGVKD. The CDR3, as DNA: TGTGCCATCAGTGAAGGGACTACCTACAATGAGCAGTTCTTC. Protein sequence: CAISEGTTYNEQFF.

This chain joins TRBV24-1 and TRBJ2-1, with 8 positions matching TRBD2. The V gene end was trimmed by 5 bases and the J gene end by 8 bases; junction bases not matched to a gene: 10. This CDR3 is 15 amino acids long. CDR1 and CDR2 from the germline V gene are KGHDR and SFDVKD. CDR3 protein: CATSAPAGVKDEQFF. CDR3 in DNA: TGTGCCACCAGTGCTCCAGCGGGAGTCAAGGATGAGCAGTTCTTC.

This clonotype has ten or more counts. The chain joins TRBV24-1 to TRBJ2-3, with D hard to call. Germline CDR1 is KGHDR and CDR2 is SFDVKD. Trimming took 4 bases from V and 1 from J, leaving 14 bases between them. The CDR3 is made up of 16 amino acids. The CDR3 sequence: CATSDPGPIGTDTQYF. Written as DNA, the CDR3 is TGTGCCACCAGTGACCCCGGACCGATTGGCACAGATACGCAGTATTTT.

This clonotype came up many times. This rearrangement joins TRBV11-1 to TRBJ2-2, with 8 nucleotides matching TRBD1. J was trimmed by 1 base and V by 3 bases; bases with no gene match: 4. The CDR3 runs 16 residues. Germline CDR1 is SGHAT and CDR2 is FQDESV (reference sequence). CDR3 amino acids: CASSFDGTGNTGELFF. The CDR3 DNA reads as TGTGCCAGCAGCTTCGACGGGACAGGGAACACCGGGGAGCTGTTTTTT.

The chain joins TRBV7-2 to TRBJ1-1, with D perhaps TRBD1 (5 bases). The CDR3 contains 15 residues. Trimming took 2 bases from V and 1 from J, leaving 11 bases between them. CDR1 and CDR2 from the germline V gene are SGHTA and FQGNSA. This CDR3 is CASSLLRGKNTEAFF. In nucleotides, the CDR3 is TGTGCCAGCAGCTTATTGCGGGGGAAGAACACTGAAGCTTTCTTT.

The chain uses TRBV7-9 and TRBJ2-7, with 9 bases that match TRBD2. This CDR3 has 14 residues. The germline gives CDR1 SEHNR, CDR2 FQNEAQ (reference sequence). V lost 1 base and J lost 6; bases outside the gene matches: 4. The CDR3 region has the DNA TGTGCCAGCAGCTTAGACCAGACTAGCGGCGAGCAGTACTTC. Translating gives CASSLDQTSGEQYF.

V is TRBV12-3 or TRBV12-4 and J is TRBJ2-7, with D possibly called TRBD1 or TRBD2 (6 bases each). With 6 bases removed from V and 4 bases from J, the gap between germline ends came to 13 bases. This CDR3 is 13 amino acids long. CDR3 region: CASRGKGGYEQYF. CDR3 bases: TGTGCCAGCAGGGGGAAGGGGGGATACGAGCAGTACTTC.

In its sample, this clonotype was seen many times. V gene TRBV24-1 combines with J gene TRBJ1-5; the match to TRBD1 covers 10 bases. CDR1 and CDR2 from the germline V gene are KGHDR and SFDVKD. The CDR3 is 14 residues long. V shed 7 bases, J shed 3 bases, and the junction held 2 bases outside the gene matches. The chain's CDR3 is CATRDRGYNQPQHF. DNA for the CDR3: TGTGCCACCAGGGACAGGGGGTACAATCAGCCCCAGCATTTT.

The V gene is TRBV7-3, the J gene TRBJ2-2; TRBD2 matches at 8 bases. Trimming cost V 3 bases and J 1 base; bases outside gene matches: 1. The CDR3 spans 15 residues. CDR1 is SGHTA and CDR2 is FQGTGA in the germline V gene. CDR3 residues: CASSFGRGNTGELFF. The CDR3 DNA follows: TGTGCCAGCAGCTTCGGGAGGGGGAACACCGGGGAGCTGTTTTTT.

The sample holds many counts of this clonotype. This sequence joins TRBV7-9 and TRBJ2-7; TRBD1 matches 7 bases. Germline-derived CDR1 and CDR2 are SEHNR and FQNEAQ (reference sequence). CDR3 length: 17 amino acids. V shed 8 bases, J shed 0 bases, and the junction held 16 bases outside the gene matches. The CDR3 DNA reads as TGTGCCAGCCCGGCTTTTCCCCCGGACAGGATCTCCTACGAGCAGTACTTC. It codes for CASPAFPPDRISYEQYF. The full variable domain, completed using reference TRBV7-9 and TRBJ2-7, is DTGVSQNPRHKITKRGQNVTFRCDPISEHNRLYWYRQTLGQGPEFLTYFQNEAQLEKSRLLSDRFSAERPKGSFSTLEIQRTEQGDSAMYLCASPAFPPDRISYEQYFGPGTRLTVT.

This clonotype has at least ten counts. The genes are TRBV13 and TRBJ2-1, with unresolved D. The CDR3 is 12 amino acids. With 4 bases removed from V and 2 bases from J, the gap between germline ends came to 3 bases. CDR1 and CDR2 from the germline V gene are PRHDT and FYEKMQ (reference sequence). CDR3 nucleotide sequence: TGTGCCAGCAGCTACCCCTACAATGAGCAGTTCTTC. Amino acid sequence: CASSYPYNEQFF.

The rearrangement uses TRBV19 and TRBJ1-6, with 7 bases matching TRBD1. Germline V gene data show CDR1 as LNHDA and CDR2 as SQIVND (reference sequence). Unmatched junction bases numbered 4, after V lost 8 bases and J lost 9 bases. The CDR3 has 12 amino acids. The DNA for the CDR3 is TGTGCCAGTCAGGGGGAGCGTTCACCCCTCCACTTT. Protein product: CASQGERSPLHF.

This clonotype was picked up many times. This sequence joins TRBV2 and TRBJ1-4; TRBD1 aligns across 7 bases. With V trimmed by 5 bases and J by 8 bases, 8 bases remained unmatched. CDR1 is SNHLY, CDR2 FYNNEI, per germline. This CDR3 comprises 14 residues. The CDR3 nucleotides read TGTGCCAGCAGTAGACAGGGCGTTAACGAAAAACTGTTTTTT. Translated: CASSRQGVNEKLFF. Filled out from reference TRBV2 and TRBJ1-4, the complete variable domain reads EPEVTQTPSHQVTQMGQEVILRCVPISNHLYFYWYRQILGQKVEFLVSFYNNEISEKSEIFDDQFSVERPDGSNFTLKIRSTKLEDSAMYFCASSRQGVNEKLFFGSGTQLSVL.

The sample holds many counts of this clonotype. The V gene is TRBV2, the J gene TRBJ1-3; TRBD1 matches at 7 bases. J was trimmed by 0 bases and V by 5 bases; bases with no gene match: 10. The germline CDR1 and CDR2 sequences are SNHLY and FYNNEI. The CDR3 has 17 residues. The CDR3 is CASSSSTGAFSGNTIYF. In nucleotides, the CDR3 is TGTGCCAGCAGTTCTTCCACAGGGGCCTTCTCTGGAAACACCATATATTTT. The whole variable domain, filled in from reference TRBV2 and TRBJ1-3, reads EPEVTQTPSHQVTQMGQEVILRCVPISNHLYFYWYRQILGQKVEFLVSFYNNEISEKSEIFDDQFSVERPDGSNFTLKIRSTKLEDSAMYFCASSSSTGAFSGNTIYFGEGSWLTVV.

The J gene is TRBJ2-5, the V gene TRBV9; the match to TRBD1 covers 8 bases. Germline CDR1 SGDLS, CDR2 YYNGEE. The CDR3 is made up of 16 amino acids. With 0 bases clipped from V and 1 base from J, the junction kept 5 bases outside the gene matches. The CDR3 sequence: CASSVVAQGAQETQYF. The CDR3 DNA follows: TGTGCCAGCAGCGTAGTTGCCCAGGGGGCCCAAGAGACCCAGTACTTC.

The CDR3 protein is CASRLSDGNTEAFF. CDR3 in DNA: TGTGCAAGTCGCTTATCGGACGGAAACACTGAAGCTTTCTTT. This chain uses TRBV12-2 with TRBJ1-1. TRBV12-2 is labeled a pseudogene. The CDR3 is made up of 14 amino acids.

This clonotype was found a few times. The V and J genes are TRBV20-1 and TRBJ1-6, with unresolved D. This CDR3 region has 13 residues. Trimming pared 0 bases from V and 7 bases from J, leaving 7 bases between. Germline assignment: CDR1 DFQATT and CDR2 SNEGSKA (reference sequence). The CDR3 DNA follows: TGCAGTGCTAGAGAGACACCGAATTCACCCCTCCACTTT. It translates to CSARETPNSPLHF.

The V call is TRBV13, the J call TRBJ2-5, with 7 bases fitting TRBD2. Germline loops: CDR1 PRHDT, CDR2 FYEKMQ (reference sequence). V lost 5 bases, J lost 4 bases, and 7 bases stayed unmatched. The CDR3 is 14 residues long. CDR3 DNA sequence: TGTGCCAGCAGCATCCAGATAGCGGGAGAGACCCAGTACTTC. Protein sequence: CASSIQIAGETQYF.

This clonotype was observed a few times. The V gene is TRBV20-1, the J gene TRBJ2-5; either TRBD1 or TRBD2 may supply D (5 bases each). The V end was cut by 4 bases, the J end by 5 bases, with 11 bases between. This CDR3 has 12 amino acids. Germline V CDR1 and CDR2: DFQATT, SNEGSKA (reference sequence). The CDR3 loop is CSAIPGRETQYF. The DNA of the CDR3 is TGCAGTGCTATTCCGGGGCGGGAGACCCAGTACTTC.

The chain recombines TRBV9 with TRBJ2-7, with unresolved D. The CDR3 spans 14 residues. Germline lookup yields CDR1 SGDLS and CDR2 YYNGEE. Trimming removed 0 bases from V and 3 bases from J, with 10 bases in between. The CDR3 protein is CASSVGFGFYEQYF. The CDR3 coding sequence is TGTGCCAGCAGCGTAGGGTTCGGATTCTACGAGCAGTACTTC.

This clonotype was observed many times. V and J are TRBV12-3 or TRBV12-4 and TRBJ2-1; TRBD2 is a possible D gene (6 bases). The ends were cut back, 6 bases at V and 9 bases at J, with 24 bases in the middle. The CDR3 length is 16 residues. CDR3 protein: CASSPGASGSAGEQFF. The CDR3 DNA reads TGTGCCAGCAGCCCCGGTGCGAGCGGGTCGGCGGGTGAGCAGTTCTTC.

The rearrangement joins TRBV12-5 to TRBJ2-4; 12 positions agree with TRBD2. The CDR3 is made up of 15 amino acids. V was clipped by 5 bases and J by 5 bases; unmatched bases: 4. The germline CDR1 and CDR2 sequences are LGHNT and FRNRAP. CDR3 in amino acids: CASGLGLAGQNIQYF. CDR3 sequence (DNA): TGTGCTAGTGGTCTCGGACTAGCGGGACAAAACATTCAGTACTTC.

The table lists this clonotype with many counts. The rearrangement links TRBV7-2 to TRBJ1-5; D is perhaps TRBD1 (6 bases). The CDR3 runs 16 residues. Germline CDR1 is SGHTA and CDR2 is FQGNSA. Trimming removed 2 bases from V and 5 bases from J, with 16 bases in between. This CDR3 is CASSLRAGARDQPQHF. The CDR3 nucleotides read TGTGCCAGCAGCTTACGGGCAGGGGCGAGGGATCAGCCCCAGCATTTT.